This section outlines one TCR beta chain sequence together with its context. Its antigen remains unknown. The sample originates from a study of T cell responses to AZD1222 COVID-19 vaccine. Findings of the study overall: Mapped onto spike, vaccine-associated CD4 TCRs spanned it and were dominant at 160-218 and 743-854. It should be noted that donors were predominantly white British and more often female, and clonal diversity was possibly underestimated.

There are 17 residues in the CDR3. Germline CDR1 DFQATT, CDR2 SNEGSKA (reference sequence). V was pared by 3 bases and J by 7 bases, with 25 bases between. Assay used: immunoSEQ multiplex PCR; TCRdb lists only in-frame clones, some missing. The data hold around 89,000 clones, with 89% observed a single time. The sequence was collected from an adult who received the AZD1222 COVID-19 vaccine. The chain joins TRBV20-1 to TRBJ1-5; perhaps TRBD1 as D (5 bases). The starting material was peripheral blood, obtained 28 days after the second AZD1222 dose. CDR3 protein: CSASFNTRPQGLQPQHF. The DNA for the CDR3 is TGCAGTGCTAGTTTTAATACAAGGCCTCAGGGTTTACAGCCCCAGCATTTT.